One and the same sample provided the 13 T cell receptor beta chains below, sequenced in a study of radiation and T cells in renal cell carcinoma. Method: immunoSEQ multiplex PCR; TCRdb's copy keeps in-frame clones and lacks some. Here the sample spans some 120,000 clones, 85% to 90% being singletons. As for time point: blood 2 weeks post-SBRT. Treatment of the sample: 15 Gy SBRT to primary tumor, nephrectomy 4 weeks later. The sample was blood, taken from a patient whose treatment included radiotherapy and nephrectomy. The receptors were gathered from a woman in her seventies with renal cell carcinoma.

The chain employs TRBV5-4 and TRBJ2-7; 9 bases map to TRBD1. V trimming: 6 bases; J trimming: 1 base; junction bases outside the gene matches: 5. The germline gives CDR1 SGHNT, CDR2 YYREEE (reference sequence). The CDR3 covers 14 residues. This CDR3 reads CASTPGTGSYEQYF. CDR3 DNA sequence: TGTGCCAGCACCCCCGGGACAGGGTCCTACGAGCAGTACTTC. Full variable domain (outside the CDR3, taken from reference TRBV5-4 and TRBJ2-7): ETGVTQSPTHLIKTRGQQVTLRCSSQSGHNTVSWYQQALGQGPQFIFQYYREEENGRGNFPPRFSGLQFPNYSSELNVNALELDDSALYLCASTPGTGSYEQYFGPGTRLTVT.

The chain has TRBV2 and TRBJ2-5, with TRBD2 matching over 10 bases. CDR1 and CDR2 (germline): SNHLY, FYNNEI. Trimming cost V 4 bases and J 6 bases; bases outside gene matches: 5. The CDR3 spans 14 residues. As DNA, the CDR3 is TGTGCCAGCAGTGGGAGCGGGGGGGCGAAGACCCAGTACTTC. Translation gives CASSGSGGAKTQYF.

This clone was detected only once. The V and J genes are TRBV4-2 and TRBJ1-2, with 8 bases aligning to TRBD1. This CDR3 is built from 13 residues. Germline V gene lookup returns CDR1 LGHNA and CDR2 YNFKEQ. V lost 3 bases to trimming and J lost 8 bases; unmatched junction nucleotides: 5. CDR3 DNA: TGTGCCAGCAGCCAGCAGGGGGCGGGAGGCTACACCTTC. It specifies CASSQQGAGGYTF.

The chain is built from TRBV6-6 and TRBJ1-1; D unclear. The CDR3 spans 12 residues. CDR1 is MNHNY, CDR2 SVGAGI, per germline (reference sequence). V lost 1 base, J lost 2 bases, and 2 bases lay in between. The CDR3 bases are TGTGCCAGCAGTTACTATAACACTGAAGCTTTCTTT. This gives the protein CASSYYNTEAFF.

The rearrangement joins TRBV4-1 to TRBJ1-3; D is uncertain. V gave up 0 bases and J gave up 3 bases, with 15 bases separating them. This CDR3 is 17 amino acids long. The germline gives CDR1 MGHRA, CDR2 YSYEKL. The CDR3 sequence: CASSQDTGLSFGNTIYF. As DNA, the CDR3 is TGCGCCAGCAGCCAAGATACGGGTCTTTCGTTTGGAAACACCATATATTTT.

The V call is TRBV25-1, the J call TRBJ2-3; D is unclear. Germline loops: CDR1 MGHDK, CDR2 SYGVNS. The V end was cut by 3 bases, the J end by 0 bases, with 13 bases between. The CDR3 consists of 16 residues. The CDR3 loop reads CASSESRLASTDTQYF. CDR3 DNA sequence: TGTGCCAGCAGTGAGTCCCGGCTGGCTAGCACAGATACGCAGTATTTT.

The V call is TRBV5-6, the J call TRBJ2-3; 12 bases match TRBD2. With V trimmed by 4 bases and J by 5 bases, 8 bases remained unmatched. The CDR3 extends over 16 amino acids. Germline loops: CDR1 SGHDT, CDR2 YYEEEE. The CDR3 is CASSPLAGGPVDTQYF. The CDR3 DNA reads as TGTGCCAGCAGCCCCCTAGCGGGGGGGCCGGTAGATACGCAGTATTTT.

The gene calls are TRBV2 and TRBJ1-2; D is uncertain. V was clipped by 5 bases and J by 4 bases, with 8 bases between them. The germline gives CDR1 SNHLY, CDR2 FYNNEI. CDR3 length: 12 residues. The CDR3 loop is CASSPSTYGYTF. CDR3 DNA sequence: TGTGCCAGCAGTCCATCTACCTATGGCTACACCTTC.

This clone was detected once. The chain links TRBV15 to TRBJ2-7; D gene ambiguous. The CDR3 is made up of 12 amino acids. The germline gives CDR1 LNHNV, CDR2 YYDKDF (reference sequence). The V end lost 0 bases, the J end lost 3 bases, and 3 bases lay between the germline ends. The CDR3 sequence is CATSRDGYEQYF. The CDR3 bases are TGTGCCACCAGCAGAGATGGCTACGAGCAGTACTTC. The whole variable domain, filled in from reference TRBV15 and TRBJ2-7, reads DAMVIQNPRYQVTQFGKPVTLSCSQTLNHNVMYWYQQKSSQAPKLLFHYYDKDFNNEADTPDNFQSRRPNTSFCFLDIRSPGLGDTAMYLCATSRDGYEQYFGPGTRLTVT.

The chain joins TRBV6-6 to TRBJ1-6; D is possibly TRBD1 (5 bases). Germline CDR1 reads MNHNY; CDR2 reads SVGAGI (reference sequence). V was pared by 2 bases and J by 12 bases, with 14 bases between. The CDR3 spans 14 residues. The CDR3 sequence is CASSYEGREGPLHF. CDR3 sequence (DNA): TGTGCCAGCAGTTACGAGGGCAGGGAAGGACCCCTCCACTTT.

The J gene is TRBJ1-2, the V gene TRBV9; tentative D call: TRBD1 (6 bases). Germline V lookup: CDR1 SGDLS, CDR2 YYNGEE. The length of the CDR3 is 14 residues. V was shortened by 0 bases and J by 5 bases, with 11 bases between the two germline ends. The CDR3 DNA sequence: TGTGCCAGCAGCGTAGCTATAGGGGGATATGGCTACACCTTC. Translating gives CASSVAIGGYGYTF. Combining the CDR3 with reference TRBV9 and TRBJ1-2 gives the whole variable domain DSGVTQTPKHLITATGQRVTLRCSPRSGDLSVYWYQQSLDQGLQFLIQYYNGEERAKGNILERFSAQQFPDLHSELNLSSLELGDSALYFCASSVAIGGYGYTFGSGTRLTVV.

The V call is TRBV14, the J call TRBJ2-7; D gene ambiguous. This CDR3 comprises 12 residues. Germline CDR1 SGHDN, CDR2 FVKESK. Deletions cut 5 bases from V and 4 bases from J, with 9 bases between. The CDR3 here is CASSRNMYEQYF. CDR3 bases: TGTGCCAGCAGCAGAAATATGTACGAGCAGTACTTC.

V usage is TRBV19 and J usage is TRBJ1-3; 8 bases are a match to TRBD1. V lost 8 bases to trimming and J lost 2 bases; unmatched junction nucleotides: 11. This CDR3 contains 16 residues. Germline V gene sequence: CDR1 LNHDA, CDR2 SQIVND (reference sequence). CDR3: CASRSDRVAAGNTIYF. The CDR3 nucleotides are TGTGCCAGTCGATCGGACAGGGTGGCGGCTGGAAACACCATATATTTT.